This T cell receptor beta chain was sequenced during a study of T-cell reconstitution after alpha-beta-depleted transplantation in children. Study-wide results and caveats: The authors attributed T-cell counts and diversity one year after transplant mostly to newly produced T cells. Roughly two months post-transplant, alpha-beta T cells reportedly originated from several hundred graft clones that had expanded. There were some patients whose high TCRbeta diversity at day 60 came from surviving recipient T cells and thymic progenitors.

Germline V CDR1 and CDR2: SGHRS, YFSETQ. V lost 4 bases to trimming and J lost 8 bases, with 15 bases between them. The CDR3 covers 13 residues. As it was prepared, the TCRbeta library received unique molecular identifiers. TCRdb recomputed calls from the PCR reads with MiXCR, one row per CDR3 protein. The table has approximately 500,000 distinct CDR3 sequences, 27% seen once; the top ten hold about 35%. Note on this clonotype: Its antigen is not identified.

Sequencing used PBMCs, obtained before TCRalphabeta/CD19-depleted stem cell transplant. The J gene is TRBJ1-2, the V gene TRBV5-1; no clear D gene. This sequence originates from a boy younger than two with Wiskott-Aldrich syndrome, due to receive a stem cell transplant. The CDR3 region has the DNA TGCGCCAGCAGCGTAAACACGGCGCGGGGCTACACCTTC. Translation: CASSVNTARGYTF.